This entry lists 32 T cell receptor beta chains sequenced from one sample in a study of early T cells in non-severe SARS-CoV-2 infection. TCRdb called the 5' RACE reads again in MiXCR, with one record for every CDR3 protein. The sample consists of about 75,000 distinct CDR3 sequences, approximately 11% of them appearing once. This specimen consisted of whole blood, obtained at baseline. These receptors were obtained from an adult who was a healthcare worker with PCR-confirmed SARS-CoV-2 infection or an uninfected control (not recorded which).

This clonotype has at least ten counts. J is TRBJ2-1 and V is TRBV12-3 or TRBV12-4; 7 positions match TRBD1. Trimming cost V 6 bases and J 4 bases; bases outside gene matches: 3. CDR3 length equals 13 residues. The chain's CDR3 is CASRPTGYNEQFF. The CDR3 DNA reads as TGTGCCAGCAGACCGACAGGGTACAATGAGCAGTTCTTC.

This clonotype was counted ten times or more. The V call is TRBV5-1, the J call TRBJ2-1; D is undetermined. CDR1 and CDR2 from the germline V gene are SGHRS and YFSETQ. V lost 1 base and J lost 10, with 9 bases in between. The CDR3 runs 12 residues. The CDR3 nucleotides are TGCGCCAGCAGCTTGAGTGTAGGAGAGCAGTTCTTC. Protein sequence: CASSLSVGEQFF. The entire variable domain, with the rest obtained from reference TRBV5-1 and TRBJ2-1, is as follows: KAGVTQTPRYLIKTRGQQVTLSCSPISGHRSVSWYQQTPGQGLQFLFEYFSETQRNKGNFPGRFSGRQFSNSRSEMNVSTLELGDSALYLCASSLSVGEQFFGPGTRLTVL.

This chain connects TRBV7-2 to TRBJ2-2; perhaps TRBD1 as D (6 bases). V was cut by 1 base and J by 13 bases, with 13 bases left in between. Per germline, CDR1 SGHTA and CDR2 FQGNSA. CDR3 length: 13 residues. For the CDR3, the DNA is TGTGCCAGCAGCTTAGAGTTCGGCAGGGGGCTGTTTTTT. Its protein is CASSLEFGRGLFF.

V and J are TRBV12-3 or TRBV12-4 and TRBJ2-2; TRBD1 matches 8 bases. J gave up 4 bases and V 6 bases, and 7 bases lay outside the gene matches. The CDR3 consists of 15 residues. The CDR3 nucleotides are TGTGCCAGCAGCGCAGGGGGCGCTGGCACCGGGGAGCTGTTTTTT. This sequence encodes CASSAGGAGTGELFF.

This clonotype was picked up a small number of times. V usage is TRBV28 and J usage is TRBJ1-4; the D gene is possibly TRBD1 (5 bases). The CDR3 contains 15 residues. V was shortened by 7 bases and J by 8 bases, with 20 bases between the two germline ends. Germline CDR1 MDHEN, CDR2 SYDVKM. CDR3 protein: CASIDSQLASEKLFF. CDR3 bases: TGTGCCAGCATCGACAGCCAGTTAGCCTCCGAAAAACTGTTTTTT. The full variable domain, its missing parts supplied by reference TRBV28 and TRBJ1-4, is DVKVTQSSRYLVKRTGEKVFLECVQDMDHENMFWYRQDPGLGLRLIYFSYDVKMKEKGDIPEGYSVSREKKERFSLILESASTNQTSMYLCASIDSQLASEKLFFGSGTQLSVL.

This clonotype was found many times. V gene TRBV14 combines with J gene TRBJ2-1, with D uncertain. V shed 7 bases and J shed 4 bases, with 14 bases lying between them. CDR3 size: 14 residues. Per the germline V gene, CDR1 is SGHDN and CDR2 is FVKESK. The CDR3 region is CASIPGFCYNEQFF. The CDR3 region has the DNA TGTGCCAGCATCCCCGGGTTTTGTTACAATGAGCAGTTCTTC.

This sequence joins TRBV10-3 and TRBJ2-2; no definite D call. V was trimmed by 9 bases and J by 3 bases, leaving 8 bases between them. Germline V lookup: CDR1 ENHRY, CDR2 SYGVKD. The CDR3 consists of 12 residues. The CDR3 DNA sequence: TGTGCCATAGCCCGTTACACCGGGGAGCTGTTTTTT. Translation gives CAIARYTGELFF.

This clonotype showed up just a few times. V and J are TRBV12-3 or TRBV12-4 and TRBJ1-5; D is uncertain. The CDR3 consists of 12 residues. Trimming removed 8 bases from V and 2 bases from J, with 7 bases in between. CDR3 nucleotide sequence: TGTGCCAGCCGTAGGGGCAATCAGCCCCAGCATTTT. Protein sequence: CASRRGNQPQHF.

The V gene is TRBV11-2, the J gene TRBJ1-2; no clear D gene. The CDR3 totals 14 residues. V lost 2 bases and J lost 2, with 9 bases in between. The germline V gene encodes CDR1 SGHAT and CDR2 FQNNGV. The CDR3 DNA reads TGTGCCAGCAGCTTATCGGGGAGAAACTATGGCTACACCTTC. Its protein product is CASSLSGRNYGYTF.

This clonotype was counted ten times or more. CDR3 nucleotide sequence: TGTGCCAGCAGCCCCCAGGGATCTCGGGAGCAGTACTTC. Encoded protein: CASSPQGSREQYF. V usage is TRBV5-4 and J usage is TRBJ2-7; TRBD1 might be the D (5 bases). V was clipped by 4 bases and J by 7 bases, with 15 bases between them. The CDR3 sequence is 13 residues long. From germline, CDR1 is SGHNT and CDR2 YYREEE (reference sequence).

The V call is TRBV6-2 or TRBV6-3, the J call TRBJ2-1, with D perhaps assigned TRBD1 or TRBD2 (5 bases each). CDR1 and CDR2 from the germline V gene are MNHEY and SVGEGT. CDR3 length equals 14 residues. V was clipped by 6 bases and J by 7 bases, with 16 bases between them. CDR3 sequence (DNA): TGTGCCAGCAGAGTACTTGGCGAGGGGAATGAGCAGTTCTTC. This encodes CASRVLGEGNEQFF.

This clonotype was observed at least ten times. The J gene is TRBJ1-4, the V gene TRBV9, with no clear D. V lost 0 bases to trimming and J lost 8 bases, with 14 bases between them. The V gene's germline CDR1 is SGDLS and CDR2 YYNGEE. The CDR3 is made up of 15 amino acids. The CDR3 nucleotides are TGTGCCAGCAGCGTAGATGGCAGGCCGCTGGAAAAACTGTTTTTT. This translates into CASSVDGRPLEKLFF. Full variable domain (missing parts from reference TRBV9 and TRBJ1-4): DSGVTQTPKHLITATGQRVTLRCSPRSGDLSVYWYQQSLDQGLQFLIQYYNGEERAKGNILERFSAQQFPDLHSELNLSSLELGDSALYFCASSVDGRPLEKLFFGSGTQLSVL.

The genes are TRBV7-6 and TRBJ2-5, with D tentatively TRBD1 or TRBD2 (5 bases each). Germline CDR1 SGHVS, CDR2 FNYEAQ. The CDR3 runs to 13 residues. V lost 5 bases and J 5 bases, leaving 12 bases between the germline ends. The CDR3 nucleotides are TGTGCCAGCAGCCGGGACCAGTGGGAGACCCAGTACTTC. Encoded protein: CASSRDQWETQYF.

This clonotype has more than one count but fewer than ten. The V gene is TRBV29-1, the J gene TRBJ1-5; tentative D call: TRBD1 (5 bases). CDR3 length equals 13 residues. Germline V CDR1 and CDR2: SQVTM, ANQGSEA. V lost 4 bases to trimming and J lost 1 base, with 8 bases between them. CDR3 nucleotides: TGCAGCGTTGGACGGGACAGCAATCAGCCCCAGCATTTT. It codes for CSVGRDSNQPQHF.

This clonotype occurred a few times. The rearrangement links TRBV28 to TRBJ2-2, with D tentatively TRBD2 (6 bases). The V and J ends lost 7 bases and 5 bases respectively, with 14 bases between them. Germline V gene sequence: CDR1 MDHEN, CDR2 SYDVKM. This CDR3 spans 14 amino acids. The CDR3 region is CASTTLASTGELFF. CDR3 nucleotides: TGTGCCAGCACCACGCTAGCGAGTACCGGGGAGCTGTTTTTT.

This clonotype has ten or more counts. The rearrangement joins TRBV18 to TRBJ1-1, with D tentatively TRBD1 (6 bases). V lost 3 bases and J 2 bases, leaving 13 bases between the germline ends. Germline V gene sequence: CDR1 KGHSH, CDR2 LQKENI. The CDR3 covers 15 residues. CDR3 sequence reads: CASSPRDRLNTEAFF. The CDR3 DNA follows: TGTGCCAGCTCACCTCGAGACAGGCTCAACACTGAAGCTTTCTTT.

This rearrangement joins TRBV12-3 or TRBV12-4 to TRBJ1-1; D is unresolved. V lost 6 bases, J lost 3 bases, and 8 bases lay in between. The CDR3 spans 12 residues. The CDR3 loop reads CASSMDDTEAFF. CDR3 in DNA: TGTGCCAGCAGCATGGATGACACTGAAGCTTTCTTT.

Many counts were recorded for this clonotype. J is TRBJ2-2 and V is TRBV7-9, with D uncertain. CDR1 is SEHNR and CDR2 is FQNEAQ in the germline V gene (reference sequence). The length of the CDR3 is 13 residues. The V and J ends lost 8 bases and 3 bases respectively, with 10 bases between them. Written as DNA, the CDR3 is TGTGCCAGCTCGCAGAGAGACACCGGGGAGCTGTTTTTT. Protein product: CASSQRDTGELFF.

This clonotype has only a few counts. J is TRBJ1-6 and V is TRBV19; unclear D gene. V lost 0 bases and J lost 7, with 7 bases in between. The CDR3 runs to 14 residues. The V gene's germline CDR1 is LNHDA and CDR2 SQIVND (reference sequence). The CDR3 is CASSIDPANSPLHF. CDR3 nucleotide sequence: TGTGCCAGTAGTATAGATCCCGCGAATTCACCCCTCCACTTT.

The rearrangement uses TRBV6-6 and TRBJ1-4, with D unclear. Trimming took off 5 bases at V and 8 bases at J, with 6 bases between the two ends. Germline V lookup: CDR1 MNHNY, CDR2 SVGAGI (reference sequence). This CDR3 comprises 11 residues. CDR3 protein: CASSPLEKLFF. The CDR3 bases are TGTGCCAGCAGTCCCTTGGAAAAACTGTTTTTT.

The J gene is TRBJ2-1, the V gene TRBV12-3 or TRBV12-4; D gene ambiguous. The CDR3 is 15 residues long. V gave up 6 bases and J gave up 0 bases, with 12 bases separating them. CDR3 amino acids: CASSQDWSSYNEQFF. The CDR3 DNA reads TGTGCCAGCAGCCAAGACTGGAGCTCCTACAATGAGCAGTTCTTC.

V usage is TRBV6-6 and J usage is TRBJ2-7, with D perhaps TRBD2 (5 bases). The CDR3 is 12 amino acids. The germline V gene has CDR1 MNHNY and CDR2 SVGAGI (reference sequence). V gave up 5 bases and J gave up 3 bases, with 8 bases separating them. This CDR3 is CASSTRLYEQYF. CDR3 nucleotide sequence: TGTGCCAGCAGTACTAGACTCTACGAGCAGTACTTC.

In its sample, this clonotype was seen a few times. Written as DNA, the CDR3 is TGCGCCAGCAGTGGATGGGGTGGAGCTGAAGCTTTCTTT. Amino acids: CASSGWGGAEAFF. This sequence joins TRBV5-1 and TRBJ1-1; D unresolved. CDR3 size: 13 residues. From germline, CDR1 is SGHRS and CDR2 YFSETQ. Trimming removed 5 bases at V and 6 bases at J, with 14 bases between.

The gene calls are TRBV7-9 and TRBJ2-3, with D possibly being TRBD1 or TRBD2 (6 bases each). V lost 5 bases, J lost 14 bases, and 23 bases lay in between. The CDR3 totals 14 residues. The germline V gene encodes CDR1 SEHNR and CDR2 FQNEAQ (reference sequence). This CDR3 is CASSLTTGAVLRYF. As DNA, the CDR3 is TGTGCCAGCAGCCTAACGACGGGGGCCGTATTGCGGTATTTT.

This clonotype was recorded a few times. The chain recombines TRBV11-3 with TRBJ2-1; 9 bases match TRBD2. The CDR3 covers 14 residues. The V and J ends lost 4 bases and 9 bases, in that order; junction bases with no gene match: 7. Looked up from germline, CDR1 is SGHNT and CDR2 is YENEEA. The CDR3 DNA sequence: TGTGCCAGCAGCTCTGGACTAGCGAGGGGTGAGCAGTTCTTC. As protein: CASSSGLARGEQFF.

This chain uses TRBV5-4 with TRBJ2-5; 7 positions match TRBD1. This CDR3 contains 14 residues. Germline V gene sequence: CDR1 SGHNT, CDR2 YYREEE (reference sequence). V lost 4 bases and J lost 5; bases outside the gene matches: 8. In DNA form, the CDR3 reads TGTGCCAGCAGCCAACCGGGACAGTCGGAGACCCAGTACTTC. It specifies CASSQPGQSETQYF.

This clonotype came up many times. The V gene is TRBV10-2, the J gene TRBJ1-2, with D possibly matching TRBD1 (5 bases). V was pared by 1 base and J by 3 bases, with 6 bases between. CDR1 is WSHSY, CDR2 SAAADI, per germline. CDR3 size: 13 residues. The CDR3 DNA reads as TGCGCCAGCAGTGAGTTAGGGGACTATGGCTACACCTTC. Protein product: CASSELGDYGYTF.

The genes are TRBV7-9 and TRBJ2-7, with D unresolved. From germline, CDR1 is SEHNR and CDR2 FQNEAQ (reference sequence). V shed 0 bases and J shed 0 bases, with 9 bases lying between them. CDR3 length: 15 residues. The CDR3 DNA reads as TGTGCCAGCAGCTTAGCTGCCGGGCCCTCCTACGAGCAGTACTTC. Protein sequence: CASSLAAGPSYEQYF.

The sample holds many counts of this clonotype. The chain couples TRBV10-1 to TRBJ2-3, with D hard to call. V lost 3 bases and J 4 bases, leaving 11 bases between the germline ends. Germline V gene sequence: CDR1 WNHNN, CDR2 SYGVQD (reference sequence). There are 14 residues in the CDR3. CDR3 sequence: CASSDRVEADTQYF. The CDR3 coding sequence is TGCGCCAGCAGTGACCGGGTAGAGGCAGATACGCAGTATTTT.

The sample holds many counts of this clonotype. The chain combines TRBV9 with TRBJ1-2; D remains ambiguous. Germline V gene data show CDR1 as SGDLS and CDR2 as YYNGEE. The ends were cut back, 0 bases at V and 8 bases at J, with 14 bases in the middle. The CDR3 is 14 amino acids. CDR3 amino acids: CASSVDGRTVGYTF. As DNA, the CDR3 is TGTGCCAGCAGCGTAGATGGTCGTACGGTAGGCTACACCTTC.

CDR3 residues: CASSLGRSGEADTQYF. The CDR3, as DNA: TGTGCCAGCAGCTTAGGCCGTAGCGGGGAGGCAGATACGCAGTATTTT. The chain joins TRBV13 to TRBJ2-3; 8 bases are a match to TRBD2. This CDR3 comprises 16 residues. Germline V gene sequence: CDR1 PRHDT, CDR2 FYEKMQ (reference sequence). V lost 0 bases, J lost 4 bases, and 6 bases stayed unmatched.

The CDR3 spells CASTASGGITTDTQYF. The CDR3 DNA sequence: TGCGCCAGCACCGCTAGCGGGGGAATAACCACAGATACGCAGTATTTT. This chain connects TRBV10-2 to TRBJ2-3, with 10 bases fitting TRBD2. The CDR3 is made up of 16 amino acids. Looked up from germline, CDR1 is WSHSY and CDR2 is SAAADI. J was trimmed by 2 bases and V by 7 bases; bases with no gene match: 9.